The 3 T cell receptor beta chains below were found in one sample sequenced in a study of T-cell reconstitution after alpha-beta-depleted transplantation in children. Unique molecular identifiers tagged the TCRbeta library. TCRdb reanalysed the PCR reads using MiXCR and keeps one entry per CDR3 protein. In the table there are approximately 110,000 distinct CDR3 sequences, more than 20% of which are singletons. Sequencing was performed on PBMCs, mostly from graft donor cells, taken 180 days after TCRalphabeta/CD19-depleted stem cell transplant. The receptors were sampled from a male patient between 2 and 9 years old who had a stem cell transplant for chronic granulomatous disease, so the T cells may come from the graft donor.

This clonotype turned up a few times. The chain's CDR3 is CASSTLPYGELFF. The CDR3 bases are TGTGCCAGCAGCACACTGCCATACGGGGAGCTGTTTTTT. The J gene is TRBJ2-2, the V gene TRBV12-3 or TRBV12-4; D is unclear. The V and J ends lost 6 bases and 7 bases respectively, with 12 bases between them. The CDR3 spans 13 residues.

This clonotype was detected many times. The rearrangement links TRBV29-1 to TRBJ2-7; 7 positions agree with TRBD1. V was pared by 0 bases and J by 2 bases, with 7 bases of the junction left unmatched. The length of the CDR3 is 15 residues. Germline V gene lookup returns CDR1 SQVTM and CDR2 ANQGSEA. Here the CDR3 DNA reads TGCAGCGTTGAAGATGGGGACAGCCTCACCTACGAGCAGTACTTC. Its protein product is CSVEDGDSLTYEQYF.

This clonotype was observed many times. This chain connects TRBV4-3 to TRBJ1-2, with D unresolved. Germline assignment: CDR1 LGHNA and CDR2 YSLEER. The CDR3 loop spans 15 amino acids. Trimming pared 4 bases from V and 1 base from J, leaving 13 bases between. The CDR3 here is CASSRDFAVNYGYTF. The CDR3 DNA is TGCGCCAGCAGCCGAGATTTTGCTGTTAACTATGGCTACACCTTC.